Shown below are 2 T cell receptor beta chains from a single sample sequenced in a study of blood T cell repertoires in COVID-19. Generated by immunoSEQ multiplex PCR, the TCRdb table keeps only in-frame clones and is missing some. Among about 160,000 clones listed, roughly nine tenths were seen once. Sequencing input: PBMCs or T cells enriched from blood (not recorded which). The receptors were sampled from a woman aged 40 to 49 who had been exposed to COVID-19.

This clone appeared once. The chain carries TRBV9 and TRBJ2-1; tentatively, D is TRBD2 (7 bases). Germline assignment: CDR1 SGDLS and CDR2 YYNGEE. Trimming shortened V by 4 bases and J by 4 bases, and 21 bases separated the two germline ends. The CDR3 extends over 17 amino acids. The CDR3 sequence: CASSTDLGGRRYNEQFF. Here the CDR3 DNA reads TGTGCCAGCAGCACCGACTTGGGGGGGCGGAGGTACAATGAGCAGTTCTTC.

The genes are TRBV19 and TRBJ1-5; TRBD1 matches 10 bases. Germline V gives CDR1 LNHDA, CDR2 SQIVND (reference sequence). V lost 4 bases and J lost 1; bases outside the gene matches: 4. The CDR3 is 16 amino acids. The CDR3 protein is CASSTTGGASNQPQHF. CDR3 nucleotide sequence: TGTGCCAGTAGTACGACAGGGGGCGCGAGCAATCAGCCCCAGCATTTT.